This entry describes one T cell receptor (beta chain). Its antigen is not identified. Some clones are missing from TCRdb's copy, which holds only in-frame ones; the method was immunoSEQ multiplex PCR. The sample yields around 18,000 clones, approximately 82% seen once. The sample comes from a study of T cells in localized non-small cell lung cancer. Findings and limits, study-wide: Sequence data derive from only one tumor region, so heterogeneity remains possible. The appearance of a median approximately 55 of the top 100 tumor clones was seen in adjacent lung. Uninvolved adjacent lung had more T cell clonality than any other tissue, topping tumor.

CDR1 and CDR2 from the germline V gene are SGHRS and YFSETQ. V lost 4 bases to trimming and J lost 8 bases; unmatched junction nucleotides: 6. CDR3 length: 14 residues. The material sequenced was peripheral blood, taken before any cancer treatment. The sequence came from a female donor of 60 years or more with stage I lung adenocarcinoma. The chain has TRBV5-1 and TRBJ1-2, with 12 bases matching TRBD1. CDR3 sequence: CASSPGQGAGGYTF. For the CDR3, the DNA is TGCGCCAGCAGCCCGGGACAGGGGGCGGGAGGCTACACCTTC.